This TCR beta chain was sequenced for a study of cytomegalovirus exposure and HLA in healthy donors. Study findings and constraints: It was about 180 TCR beta chains that were listed as cytomegalovirus-associated. Rarity held for most TCR sequences, but there were some public TCRs that occurred in many donors.

Germline assignment: CDR1 SGDLS and CDR2 YYNGEE. The CDR3 extends over 15 amino acids. Trimming took 0 bases from V and 5 from J, leaving 14 bases between them. This table comes from immunoSEQ multiplex PCR, and its TCRdb copy is limited to in-frame clones, with some not included. This table has some 240,000 clones, 86% appearing once. For this clone: The antigen is not known.

Sequencing used PBMCs. The TCR was taken from a woman in her thirties in good health and CMV-seropositive. The chain carries TRBV9 and TRBJ1-1; D unresolved. In DNA, the CDR3 is TGTGCCAGCAGCGTAGTGGGCAGGCTTCAAACTGAAGCTTTCTTT. This codes for CASSVVGRLQTEAFF.